The subject of this entry is one T cell receptor (beta chain). As yet, its antigen is unknown. At one end, the junction sequence differs from germline, possibly due to a read error. The sample comes from a study of T cell repertoires in cytomegalovirus infection. Across the whole study: An indication of both CMV infection and matching HLA type came from public TCR beta signatures.

Study-wide results and caveats: Across the ex vivo response, the dominant clonotypes were HLA-C-restricted CMV-specific TCR beta clonotypes.

The CDR3 length is 16 residues. CDR1 and CDR2 (germline): MNHNY, SVGAGI (reference sequence). TCRdb recomputed calls from the reads with MiXCR, one row per CDR3 protein. The sample records 150,000 to 200,000 distinct CDR3 sequences, 28% being singletons. The rearrangement uses TRBV6-6 and TRBJ1-2; tentatively, D is TRBD1 (5 bases). The sequence derives from a human donor in good health (CMV status not recorded). Some clones in this sample may be carry-over from other donors' samples. Specimen: PBMCs. The CDR3 bases are TGTGCCAGCTGTTACTCTTCGACAGCCCTATCGATAGGCTACACCTTC. Amino acids: CASCYSSTALSIGYTF.